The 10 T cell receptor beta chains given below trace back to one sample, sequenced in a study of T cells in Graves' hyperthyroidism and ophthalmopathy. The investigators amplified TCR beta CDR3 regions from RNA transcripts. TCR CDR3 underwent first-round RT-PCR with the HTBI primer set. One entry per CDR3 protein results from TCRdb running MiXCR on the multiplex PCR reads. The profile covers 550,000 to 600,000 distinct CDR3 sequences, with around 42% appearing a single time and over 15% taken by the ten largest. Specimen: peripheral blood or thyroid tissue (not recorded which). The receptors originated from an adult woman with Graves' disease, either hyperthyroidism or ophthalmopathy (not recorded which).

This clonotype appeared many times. CDR3 in amino acids: CASSPRGRSYEQYF. DNA of the CDR3: TGTGCCAGCAGCCCCCGCGGGAGGAGTTACGAGCAGTACTTC. The V call is TRBV9, the J call TRBJ2-7; 8 bases line up with TRBD2. J was trimmed by 4 bases and V by 4 bases; bases with no gene match: 7. The length of the CDR3 is 14 residues. Germline V gives CDR1 SGDLS, CDR2 YYNGEE. Based on the CDR3 plus reference TRBV9 and TRBJ2-7, the full variable domain is DSGVTQTPKHLITATGQRVTLRCSPRSGDLSVYWYQQSLDQGLQFLIQYYNGEERAKGNILERFSAQQFPDLHSELNLSSLELGDSALYFCASSPRGRSYEQYFGPGTRLTVT.

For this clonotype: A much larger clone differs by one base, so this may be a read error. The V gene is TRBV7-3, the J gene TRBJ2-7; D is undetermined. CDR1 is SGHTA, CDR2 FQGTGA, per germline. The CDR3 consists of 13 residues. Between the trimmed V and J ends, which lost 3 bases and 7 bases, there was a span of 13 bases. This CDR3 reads CASSLAPNNEQYF. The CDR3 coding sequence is TGTGCCAGCAGCTTGGCCCCGAACAATGAGCAGTACTTC.

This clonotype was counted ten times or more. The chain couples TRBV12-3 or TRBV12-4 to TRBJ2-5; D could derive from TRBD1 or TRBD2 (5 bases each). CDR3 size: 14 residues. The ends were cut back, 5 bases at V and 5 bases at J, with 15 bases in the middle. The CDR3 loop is CASSRRTGTETQYF. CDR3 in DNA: TGTGCCAGCAGTAGACGGACTGGGACGGAGACCCAGTACTTC.

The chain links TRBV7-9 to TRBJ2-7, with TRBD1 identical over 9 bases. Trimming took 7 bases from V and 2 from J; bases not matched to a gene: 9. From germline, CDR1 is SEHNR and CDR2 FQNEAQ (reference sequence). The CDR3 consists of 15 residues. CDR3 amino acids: CASNVGQGGPYEQYF. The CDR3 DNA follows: TGTGCCAGCAACGTGGGACAGGGCGGTCCCTACGAGCAGTACTTC.

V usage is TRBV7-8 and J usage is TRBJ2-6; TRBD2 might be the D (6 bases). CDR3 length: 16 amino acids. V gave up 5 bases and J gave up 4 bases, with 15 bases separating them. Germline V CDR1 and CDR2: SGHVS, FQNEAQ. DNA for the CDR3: TGTGCCAGCAGCGGGGACTGGGAGAAAGGGGCCAACGTCCTGACTTTC. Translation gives CASSGDWEKGANVLTF.

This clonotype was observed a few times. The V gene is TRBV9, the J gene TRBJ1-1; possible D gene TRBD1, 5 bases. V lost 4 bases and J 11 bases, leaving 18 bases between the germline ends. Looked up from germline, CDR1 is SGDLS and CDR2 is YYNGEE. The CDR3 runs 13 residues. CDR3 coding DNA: TGTGCCAGCAGCTTGTTACGCGGGGGTGACGCTTTCTTT. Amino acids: CASSLLRGGDAFF.

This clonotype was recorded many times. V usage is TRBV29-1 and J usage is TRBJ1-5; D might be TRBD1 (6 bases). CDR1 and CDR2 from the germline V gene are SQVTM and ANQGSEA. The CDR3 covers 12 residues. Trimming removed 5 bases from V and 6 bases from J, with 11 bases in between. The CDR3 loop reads CSVQQGVQPQHF. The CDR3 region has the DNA TGCAGCGTTCAACAGGGAGTTCAGCCCCAGCATTTT.

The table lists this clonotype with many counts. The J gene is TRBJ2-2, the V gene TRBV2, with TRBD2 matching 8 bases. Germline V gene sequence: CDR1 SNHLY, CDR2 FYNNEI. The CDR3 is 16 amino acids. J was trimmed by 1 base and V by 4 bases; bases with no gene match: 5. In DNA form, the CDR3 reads TGTGCCAGCAGTGCCCTAGCGGGCAGGAACACCGGGGAGCTGTTTTTT. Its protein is CASSALAGRNTGELFF.

In DNA, the CDR3 is TGTGCCACCAGGCCACAGGTTAATTATAGCAATCAGCCCCAGCATTTT. It translates to CATRPQVNYSNQPQHF. This chain links TRBV24-1 with TRBJ1-5, with a possible D match to TRBD1 (5 bases). The V and J ends lost 7 bases and 0 bases respectively, with 15 bases between them. CDR3 length equals 16 residues. Germline V gives CDR1 KGHDR, CDR2 SFDVKD.

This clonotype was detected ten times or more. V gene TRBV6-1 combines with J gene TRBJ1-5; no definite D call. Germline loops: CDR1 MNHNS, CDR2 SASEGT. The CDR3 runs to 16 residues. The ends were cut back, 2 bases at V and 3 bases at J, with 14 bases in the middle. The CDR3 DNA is TGTGCCAGCAGTGAAAGACATGATCAAACCAATCAGCCCCAGCATTTT. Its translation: CASSERHDQTNQPQHF.